This TCR beta chain was sequenced during a study of blood T cell repertoires in COVID-19. Study in general: There were acute and convalescent COVID-19 samples, and they came from the United States, Italy and Spain.

Generated by immunoSEQ multiplex PCR, the TCRdb table keeps only in-frame clones and is missing some. Of roughly 260,000 clones in the sample, around 85% were seen once. Ages ranged from about 18 to 89 years, with residence in around 24 US areas. Participant-reported clinical history was the basis for cohort assignment. Trimming removed 11 bases from V and 1 base from J; junction bases left unmatched: 5. CDR3 length equals 14 residues. CDR1 and CDR2 from the germline V gene are LGHNT and FRNRAP. The origin of this receptor is a woman aged 45-65 years who had recovered from COVID-19. The chain combines TRBV12-5 with TRBJ2-1; TRBD2 matches at 10 bases. The source material was PBMCs or T cells enriched from blood (not recorded which). CDR3 DNA: TGTGCTTCGACTAGCGGGTCTTCCTACAATGAGCAGTTCTTC. Amino acid sequence: CASTSGSSYNEQFF.